Given below is one T cell receptor beta chain in context. V lost 2 bases and J lost 5, with 7 bases in between. This CDR3 contains 13 residues. Germline CDR1 reads KGHSH; CDR2 reads LQKENI. In the source study's methods: Using reference gene primer amplification, nucleated cell counts were estimated. The repertoire was sequenced with immunoSEQ multiplex PCR; TCRdb's copy has only in-frame clones and lacks some. V, J and clone size derive from that table, while D and trimming were established from the DNA sequence. The table has a few hundred thousand clones, around 87% seen once. This sample was taken from a study of blood T cell repertoires in COVID-19. Study details: Samples came from the United States, Italy and Spain, spanning acute and convalescent COVID-19. Sources were T cells, B-cell-depleted T cells, or PBMCs; the material itself was cDNA or gDNA.

The material sequenced was peripheral blood. This chain uses TRBV18 with TRBJ1-5; D unresolved. This receptor was identified in a woman between 45 and 65 years old who had recovered from COVID-19. CDR3 coding DNA: TGTGCCAGCTCACCATACGGTGATCAGCCCCAGCATTTT. This gives the protein CASSPYGDQPQHF.